This TCR beta chain was sequenced during a study of memory CD4+ T cells and cytomegalovirus serostatus. Overall study context: This sample comes from healthy Belgian adults, fewer than 10 CMV seropositive, 24 seronegative.

With regard to this clone: The target antigen is unknown.

Losses at the gene ends were 3 bases for V and 2 bases for J; bases not matched to a gene: 9. The CDR3 contains 16 residues. Germline V gives CDR1 SGHRS, CDR2 YFSETQ. The sort gate was single viable CD3+CD4+CD8-CD45RO+ cells for memory CD4+ T cells. CMV serostatus came from serum IgG against pp150, pp28, p38, p52. CD4+ T cells were isolated by positive magnetic selection. Measured with immunoSEQ multiplex PCR; TCRdb has only the in-frame clones, and not every one. The sample has tens of thousands of clones, 70% to 85% seen once. Broader study findings: A US-trained random forest predicted CMV serostatus with median AUC roughly 0.91.

The sequenced sample was memory CD4+ T cells from blood. The rearrangement links TRBV5-1 to TRBJ2-3, with TRBD2 matching over 7 bases. The sequence came from an adult in good health and CMV-seronegative. In DNA, the CDR3 is TGCGCCAGCAGCTCCGGACCTAGCGGATACACAGATACGCAGTATTTT. Translation: CASSSGPSGYTDTQYF. Full variable domain (remainder filled in from reference TRBV5-1 and TRBJ2-3): KAGVTQTPRYLIKTRGQQVTLSCSPISGHRSVSWYQQTPGQGLQFLFEYFSETQRNKGNFPGRFSGRQFSNSRSEMNVSTLELGDSALYLCASSSGPSGYTDTQYFGPGTRLTVL.